The 15 T cell receptor beta chains reported below all come from one sample, sequenced in a study of blood T cell repertoires in COVID-19. Sequenced by immunoSEQ multiplex PCR; TCRdb stores in-frame clones only, minus some. The data contain 200,000 to 300,000 clones, approximately 80% of them seen just once; the ten biggest clones take up approximately 2.4%. Sequencing was performed on peripheral blood. Receptors originate from a man aged 35-49 years who had recovered from COVID-19.

The chain has TRBV20-1 and TRBJ1-4; D remains unclear. V was trimmed by 3 bases and J by 0 bases, leaving 5 bases between them. The CDR3 contains 13 residues. Germline CDR1 reads DFQATT; CDR2 reads SNEGSKA (reference sequence). This chain's CDR3 is CSASPATNEKLFF. As DNA, the CDR3 is TGCAGTGCTAGTCCCGCAACTAATGAAAAACTGTTTTTT.

V and J are TRBV5-4 and TRBJ2-5, with 8 bases fitting TRBD1. Germline V gene data show CDR1 as SGHNT and CDR2 as YYREEE (reference sequence). V shed 2 bases and J 5 bases; nucleotides not matched to a gene: 5. This CDR3 is 14 amino acids long. CDR3 in amino acids: CASSFSTGEETQYF. In nucleotides, the CDR3 is TGTGCCAGCAGCTTCTCGACAGGGGAGGAGACCCAGTACTTC.

The table lists this clone with a few counts. The rearrangement links TRBV7-2 to TRBJ2-1, with TRBD2 identical over 10 bases. The ends lost 4 bases at V and 4 bases at J; junction bases unmatched: 7. CDR1 is SGHTA and CDR2 is FQGNSA in the germline V gene. This CDR3 is built from 16 residues. This CDR3 is CASSSTSGARYNEQFF. Written as DNA, the CDR3 is TGTGCCAGCAGCTCCACTAGCGGGGCCAGGTACAATGAGCAGTTCTTC. The entire variable domain, with the rest obtained from reference TRBV7-2 and TRBJ2-1, is as follows: GAGVSQSPSNKVTEKGKDVELRCDPISGHTALYWYRQSLGQGLEFLIYFQGNSAPDKSGLPSDRFSAERTGGSVSTLTIQRTQQEDSAVYLCASSSTSGARYNEQFFGPGTRLTVL.

The chain links TRBV3-1 (or the pseudogene TRBV3-2) to TRBJ1-2; 10 nucleotides match TRBD1. V lost 3 bases to trimming and J lost 5 bases; unmatched junction nucleotides: 6. The CDR3 length is 15 residues. Germline CDR1 and CDR2: LGHDT and YNNKEL (reference sequence). The CDR3 region has the DNA TGTGCCAGCAGCCAGGCGGACAGGGGGATTTATGGCTACACCTTC. Its protein product is CASSQADRGIYGYTF.

The chain carries TRBV5-4 and TRBJ1-2; D perhaps matches TRBD1 (5 bases). V lost 1 base and J lost 7, with 26 bases in between. CDR3 length: 18 amino acids. In germline, CDR1 is SGHNT, CDR2 YYREEE (reference sequence). CDR3 loop: CASSLNAGFRSGLSGYTF. For the CDR3, the DNA is TGTGCCAGCAGCTTGAATGCCGGGTTTCGGTCAGGGTTATCTGGCTACACCTTC.

As for this clone: Other nucleotide sequences in the sample specify the same CDR3. The chain joins TRBV5-1 to TRBJ1-1; D ambiguous. V lost 0 bases, J lost 0 bases, and 3 bases lay in between. The germline V gene has CDR1 SGHRS and CDR2 YFSETQ. This CDR3 has 13 residues. The CDR3 here is CASSLAVNTEAFF. CDR3 sequence (DNA): TGCGCCAGCAGCTTGGCGGTGAACACTGAAGCTTTCTTT.

This rearrangement joins TRBV6-5 to TRBJ2-1, with D possibly matching TRBD1 (5 bases). CDR1 MNHEY and CDR2 SVGAGI come from the germline V gene. Trimming cost V 2 bases and J 0 bases, with 11 bases left between them. The length of the CDR3 is 16 residues. The CDR3: CASSYRGPSSYNEQFF. CDR3 DNA sequence: TGTGCCAGCAGTTACAGGGGCCCTAGCTCCTACAATGAGCAGTTCTTC.

This sequence joins TRBV4-3 and TRBJ1-6; tentative D call: TRBD1 (6 bases). The CDR3 is 16 amino acids. Trimming removed 0 bases at V and 7 bases at J, with 13 bases between. Per germline, CDR1 LGHNA and CDR2 YSLEER. The CDR3 is CASSQESGVRNSPLHF. The CDR3 DNA reads TGCGCCAGCAGCCAAGAGTCAGGGGTGAGGAATTCACCCCTCCACTTT.

The chain recombines TRBV19 with TRBJ2-7; 8 bases match TRBD1. The CDR3 length is 13 residues. Germline CDR1 LNHDA, CDR2 SQIVND (reference sequence). With V trimmed by 6 bases and J by 4 bases, 5 bases remained unmatched. The CDR3 bases are TGTGCCAGTAGACGGCAGGGGGCTTACGAGCAGTACTTC. Translation: CASRRQGAYEQYF.

The CDR3 loop is CATSTPGGAYEQYF. The CDR3 DNA is TGTGCCACCAGCACCCCGGGGGGGGCCTACGAGCAGTACTTC. The gene calls are TRBV15 and TRBJ2-7, with TRBD2 matching 8 bases. Germline V gives CDR1 LNHNV, CDR2 YYDKDF (reference sequence). The CDR3 length is 14 residues. The ends lost 4 bases at V and 2 bases at J; junction bases unmatched: 4.

The rearrangement links TRBV6-2 or TRBV6-3 to TRBJ1-5; D remains ambiguous. The germline V gene encodes CDR1 MNHEY and CDR2 SVGEGT. The V end lost 1 base, the J end lost 0 bases, and 7 bases lay between the germline ends. The CDR3 loop spans 15 amino acids. The CDR3 loop reads CASSYYRDSNQPQHF. The CDR3 DNA is TGTGCCAGCAGTTACTATCGGGATAGCAATCAGCCCCAGCATTTT.

The chain carries TRBV19 and TRBJ2-3; 14 nucleotides line up with TRBD2. The V segment lost 5 bases and the J segment 4 bases; nucleotides outside the gene matches: 5. This CDR3 has 16 amino acids. Germline CDR1 and CDR2: LNHDA and SQIVND (reference sequence). DNA for the CDR3: TGTGCCAGTAGTCTTTCGACTAGCGGGGGGGCAGATACGCAGTATTTT. The encoded protein is CASSLSTSGGADTQYF.

J is TRBJ1-1 and V is TRBV7-2; 8 bases are shared with TRBD1. CDR3 length: 15 amino acids. Germline CDR1 SGHTA, CDR2 FQGNSA. V lost 4 bases, J lost 0 bases, and 4 bases stayed unmatched. The CDR3 DNA reads as TGTGCCAGCAGCTACGGACAGGGATTGAACACTGAAGCTTTCTTT. Translation gives CASSYGQGLNTEAFF.

This chain links TRBV11-3 with TRBJ2-3; possible D gene TRBD2, 6 bases. The CDR3 consists of 15 residues. Trimming took off 3 bases at V and 3 bases at J, with 13 bases between the two ends. Germline CDR1 SGHNT, CDR2 YENEEA. The CDR3 DNA sequence: TGTGCCAGCAGCTTGGAGGGTGTGGAGACAGATACGCAGTATTTT. This codes for CASSLEGVETDTQYF.

This rearrangement joins TRBV5-4 to TRBJ2-5; 10 bases agree with TRBD2. Looked up from germline, CDR1 is SGHNT and CDR2 is YYREEE (reference sequence). Trimming at V came to 3 bases and at J to 5 bases, leaving 10 bases not matched to a gene. CDR3 length: 16 residues. The CDR3 is CASSSGGASGGETQYF. DNA for the CDR3: TGTGCCAGCAGCTCTGGCGGTGCTAGCGGGGGCGAGACCCAGTACTTC.